The sequence of this T cell receptor beta chain was determined in a study of cytomegalovirus exposure and HLA in healthy donors. Study-level points and caveats: A missense DCLRE1C variant was associated with V- and J-gene trimming of TCR beta chains in a later analysis, and an independent cohort replicated the association. When presence/absence was analysed, sequencing depth was taken to be roughly uniform across donors.

Researchers ran the PCR with 60 Vbeta and 13 Jbeta primers. Assay used: immunoSEQ multiplex PCR; TCRdb lists only in-frame clones, some missing. The sample table sets out 130,000 to 150,000 clones. V gave up 6 bases and J gave up 3 bases; unmatched junction bases: 19. The CDR3 length is 18 residues. CDR1 is LNHDA and CDR2 is SQIVND in the germline V gene (reference sequence). Notes on this clone: Its antigen is currently unknown.

The V call is TRBV19, the J call TRBJ1-2; 7 bases align to TRBD1. This clonotype originated in a man aged 40-50 years in good health and CMV-seronegative. What was sequenced was PBMCs. CDR3 region: CASRGQWGKGGEDYGYTF. CDR3 DNA sequence: TGTGCCAGTAGAGGTCAATGGGGAAAAGGGGGCGAGGACTATGGCTACACCTTC.